Listed below are T cell receptor beta chains from one sample, sequenced in a study of siplizumab effects on memory and regulatory T cells. Using immunoSEQ multiplex PCR, the repertoire was profiled, and TCRdb retains in-frame clones only, with some absent. The sample carries 95,000 to 100,000 clones, 80% to 95% recorded once. Material: non-Treg CD4+ T cells sorted from blood. The receptors were sampled from a human donor in good health. The CDR3 runs from the conserved cysteine through the conserved F or W. D genes are given only for firm matches. A clone size is listed for some rows: how often the clone was seen (once, few, many), or a class if it is expanded.

TGTGCCAGCAGTTTAAAAAGGGCATGGTACCAAGAGACCCAGTACTTC	CASSLKRAWYQETQYF	TRBV28	TRBJ2-5	.	.
TGTGCCAGTAGCCGGGGACAGGGAAAAGGTCAGCCCCAGCATTTT	CASSRGQGKGQPQHF	TRBV19	TRBJ1-5	.	TRBD1
TGTGCCAGCAGCTTTCAGGGGGTCACAGATACGCAGTATTTT	CASSFQGVTDTQYF	TRBV5-4	TRBJ2-3	.	TRBD1
TGTGCCAGCAGCTTAGCTAGCGGGAGGGCCGTCGGGGAGCTGTTTTTT	CASSLASGRAVGELFF	TRBV7-2	TRBJ2-2	.	TRBD2
TGTGCCAGCAGTGCTAGCGGGGCGTACGTGGATGAGCAGTTCTTC	CASSASGAYVDEQFF	TRBV6-5	TRBJ2-1	once	TRBD2
TGTGCCAGCAGCTTAGAAGGGTCTAGCGGTAGGCAGTACTTC	CASSLEGSSGRQYF	TRBV7-2	TRBJ2-5	.	TRBD2
TGCGCCAGCAGCCAAGATCCAGGGGGCAGGACCGGGGAGCTGTTTTTT	CASSQDPGGRTGELFF	TRBV4-1	TRBJ2-2	once	TRBD1
TGCAGCGTTGTCGGGGGTGTTAGCACAGATACGCAGTATTTT	CSVVGGVSTDTQYF	TRBV29-1	TRBJ2-3	.	.
TGTGCCTACGGCACCGGGGAGCTGTTTTTT	CAYGTGELFF	TRBV30	TRBJ2-2	.	.
TGCGCCAGCAGCCAAGCACTAGCGGGAGACCCGCGGTTGTTAAATACGCAGTATTTT	CASSQALAGDPRLLNTQYF	TRBV4-1	TRBJ2-3	.	TRBD2
TGTGCCAGCAGCGCTCGAAGGGGGAGAACTGAAGCTTTCTTT	CASSARRGRTEAFF	TRBV9	TRBJ1-1	.	.
TGTGCCAGCAGCCCGCCTGGGACTAGCGGCCCAGATACGCAGTATTTT	CASSPPGTSGPDTQYF	TRBV7-3	TRBJ2-3	.	TRBD2
TGTGCCAGCAGCCCGGGACAGAGCTCCTACAATGAGCAGTTCTTC	CASSPGQSSYNEQFF	TRBV5-6	TRBJ2-1	.	TRBD1
TGTGCCAGCAGTTACTCAGGGCTCGGCTCCTACGAGCAGTACTTC	CASSYSGLGSYEQYF	TRBV6-5	TRBJ2-7	once	.
TGTGCTAGTGGTTTGACAGGGGGCTACGAGCAGTACTTC	CASGLTGGYEQYF	TRBV12-5	TRBJ2-7	.	TRBD1
TGTGCCAGCAGCTTGCGTGCTGGATTCTCTGGGGCCAACGTCCTGACTTTC	CASSLRAGFSGANVLTF	TRBV5-4	TRBJ2-6	.	.
TGTGCCAGCAGCTTAGTGTACCGCGACTCTGGAAACACCATATATTTT	CASSLVYRDSGNTIYF	TRBV7-6	TRBJ1-3	.	.
TGTGCCTGGACCCCCCGGACGCGCGATACCTACGAGCAGTACTTC	CAWTPRTRDTYEQYF	TRBV30	TRBJ2-7	.	.
TGTGCCTGGACTCTCCGGGGGGTACAACATGGCTACACCTTC	CAWTLRGVQHGYTF	TRBV30	TRBJ1-2	.	.
TGTGCCAGCAGTTCTCTAGGACTAGCGGGAACAGATACGCAGTATTTT	CASSSLGLAGTDTQYF	TRBV28	TRBJ2-3	once	TRBD2
TGTGCCAGCAGTGAAAGGTGGCAGCACCCGAACACTGAAGCTTTCTTT	CASSERWQHPNTEAFF	TRBV25-1	TRBJ1-1	.	.
TGTGCCAGCAGCTCTGGACAGGGGGGTCTAAGCTACACCTTC	CASSSGQGGLSYTF	TRBV11-2	TRBJ1-2	.	TRBD1
TGTGCCAGCAGTTCCCACGGGAGGGCCACCGGGGAGCTGTTTTTT	CASSSHGRATGELFF	TRBV28	TRBJ2-2	.	TRBD2
TGTGCCAGTAGATTAGGTTCCAGCAATCAGCCCCAGCATTTT	CASRLGSSNQPQHF	TRBV19	TRBJ1-5	.	.
TGTGCCAGCAGCCCAAGAGGTTCTCCGGTTCTGCAAGAGACCCAGTACTTC	CASSPRGSPVLQETQYF	TRBV7-9	TRBJ2-5	.	.
TGTGCCAGCAGCCGGACAGGAGGGGTCTTGGAGTATTTT	CASSRTGGVLEYF	TRBV28	TRBJ2-3	.	.
TGTGCCAGCAGTTCCCCGGGACTAGCGGGATCCTACGAGCAGTACTTC	CASSSPGLAGSYEQYF	TRBV6-6	TRBJ2-7	few	TRBD2
TGTGCCAGCAGCCCCCGAACTAGCGGTAGCACAGATACGCAGTATTTT	CASSPRTSGSTDTQYF	TRBV7-6	TRBJ2-3	.	TRBD2
TGCGCCAGCAGCCAAGAGTGGTCGGGGCCGTTCTACGAGCAGTACTTC	CASSQEWSGPFYEQYF	TRBV4-3	TRBJ2-7	few	.
TGTGCCAGCAGTTTATACGGACTAGCGGGGGCCTACGAGCAGTACTTC	CASSLYGLAGAYEQYF	TRBV28	TRBJ2-7	once	TRBD2
TGTGCCAGCCTCGGGGGGGGAACAGATACGCAGTATTTT	CASLGGGTDTQYF	TRBV7-2	TRBJ2-3	.	TRBD2
TGTGCCAGCAGCCACAACAGGGGGGGGACGCAGTATTTT	CASSHNRGGTQYF	TRBV14	TRBJ2-3	.	.
TGTGCCAGCAGTTTAATACAGGGGGCGGTTGGGGCCAACGTCCTGACTTTC	CASSLIQGAVGANVLTF	TRBV5-8	TRBJ2-6	.	TRBD1
TGTGCCAGCAGCGTGGGACTAGCGGGAGACTACAATGAGCAGTTCTTC	CASSVGLAGDYNEQFF	TRBV9	TRBJ2-1	.	TRBD2